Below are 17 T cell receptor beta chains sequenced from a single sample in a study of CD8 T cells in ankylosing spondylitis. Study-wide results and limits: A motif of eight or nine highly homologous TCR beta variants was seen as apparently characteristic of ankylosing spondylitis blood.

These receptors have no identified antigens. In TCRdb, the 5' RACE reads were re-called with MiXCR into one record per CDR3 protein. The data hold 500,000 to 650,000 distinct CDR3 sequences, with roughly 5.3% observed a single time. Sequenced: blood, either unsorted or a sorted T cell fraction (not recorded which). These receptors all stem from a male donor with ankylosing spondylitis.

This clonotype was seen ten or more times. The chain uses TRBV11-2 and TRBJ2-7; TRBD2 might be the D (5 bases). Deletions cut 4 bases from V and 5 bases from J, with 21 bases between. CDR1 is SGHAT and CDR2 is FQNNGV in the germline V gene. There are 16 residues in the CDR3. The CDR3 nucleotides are TGTGCCAGCAGCTCTTTGAAAGGGAGTTCCCGCCACGAGCAGTACTTC. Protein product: CASSSLKGSSRHEQYF.

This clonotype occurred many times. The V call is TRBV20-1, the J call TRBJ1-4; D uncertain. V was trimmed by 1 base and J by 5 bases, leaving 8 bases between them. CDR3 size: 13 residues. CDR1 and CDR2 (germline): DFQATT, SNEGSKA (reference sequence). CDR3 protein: CSARGDPNEKLFF. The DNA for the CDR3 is TGCAGTGCTAGAGGAGACCCCAATGAAAAACTGTTTTTT.

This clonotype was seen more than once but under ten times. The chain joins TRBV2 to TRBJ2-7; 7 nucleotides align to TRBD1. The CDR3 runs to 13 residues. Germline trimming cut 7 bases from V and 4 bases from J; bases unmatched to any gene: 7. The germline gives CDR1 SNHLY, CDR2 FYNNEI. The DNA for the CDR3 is TGTGCCAGCACTGGGACAGAAACATACGAGCAGTACTTC. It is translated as CASTGTETYEQYF.

The CDR3 is CASSLSSGNTGELFF. DNA of the CDR3: TGTGCCAGCAGCTTATCTAGCGGTAACACCGGGGAGCTGTTTTTT. V and J are TRBV7-2 and TRBJ2-2; 7 nucleotides agree with TRBD2. Germline CDR1 reads SGHTA; CDR2 reads FQGNSA. The CDR3 runs to 15 residues. V shed 2 bases and J 2 bases; nucleotides not matched to a gene: 2.

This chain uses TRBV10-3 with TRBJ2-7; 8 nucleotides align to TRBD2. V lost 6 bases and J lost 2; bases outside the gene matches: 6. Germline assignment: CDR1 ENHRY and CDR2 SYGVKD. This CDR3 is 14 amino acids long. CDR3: CAIRATSGPYEQYF. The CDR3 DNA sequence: TGTGCCATCAGGGCCACTAGCGGACCCTACGAGCAGTACTTC.

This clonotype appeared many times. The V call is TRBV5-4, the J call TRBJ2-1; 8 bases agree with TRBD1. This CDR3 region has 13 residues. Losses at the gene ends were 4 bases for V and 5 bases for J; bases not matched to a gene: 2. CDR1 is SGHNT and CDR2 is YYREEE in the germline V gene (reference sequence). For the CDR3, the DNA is TGTGCCAGCAGCGGGGGACAGGACAATGAGCAGTTCTTC. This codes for CASSGGQDNEQFF.

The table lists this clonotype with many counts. CDR3 amino acids: CASSTGQGVYEQYF. CDR3 DNA sequence: TGTGCCAGCAGCACGGGACAGGGGGTCTACGAGCAGTACTTC. V is TRBV7-9 and J is TRBJ2-7; 11 bases are shared with TRBD1. J gave up 3 bases and V 5 bases, and 3 bases lay outside the gene matches. This CDR3 has 14 residues. From germline, CDR1 is SEHNR and CDR2 FQNEAQ (reference sequence).

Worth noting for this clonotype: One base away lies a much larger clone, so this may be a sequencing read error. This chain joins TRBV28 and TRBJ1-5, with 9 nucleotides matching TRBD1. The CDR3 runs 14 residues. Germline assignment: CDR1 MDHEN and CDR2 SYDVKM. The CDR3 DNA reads TGTACCAGCATAGAGGGACAGGGCACTCAGCCCCAGCATTTT. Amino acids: CTSIEGQGTQPQHF.

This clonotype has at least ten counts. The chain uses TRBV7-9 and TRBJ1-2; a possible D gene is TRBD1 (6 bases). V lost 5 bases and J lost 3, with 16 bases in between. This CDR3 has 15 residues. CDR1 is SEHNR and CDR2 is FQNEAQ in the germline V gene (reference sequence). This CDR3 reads CASSPGAENYYGYTF. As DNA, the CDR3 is TGTGCCAGCAGCCCAGGGGCAGAGAACTACTATGGCTACACCTTC.

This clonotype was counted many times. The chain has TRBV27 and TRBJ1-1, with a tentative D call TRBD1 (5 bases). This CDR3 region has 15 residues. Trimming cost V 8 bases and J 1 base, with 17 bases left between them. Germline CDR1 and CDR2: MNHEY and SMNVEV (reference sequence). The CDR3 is CASVTALRGNTEAFF. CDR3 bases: TGTGCCAGCGTCACGGCCCTGAGGGGGAACACTGAAGCTTTCTTT.

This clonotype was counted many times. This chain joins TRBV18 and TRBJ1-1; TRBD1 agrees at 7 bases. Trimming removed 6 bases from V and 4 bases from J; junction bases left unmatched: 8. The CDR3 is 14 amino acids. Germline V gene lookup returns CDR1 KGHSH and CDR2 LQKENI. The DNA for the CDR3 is TGTGCCAGCTCGTTCAGGGGGGGTATCACTGAAGCTTTCTTT. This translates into CASSFRGGITEAFF.

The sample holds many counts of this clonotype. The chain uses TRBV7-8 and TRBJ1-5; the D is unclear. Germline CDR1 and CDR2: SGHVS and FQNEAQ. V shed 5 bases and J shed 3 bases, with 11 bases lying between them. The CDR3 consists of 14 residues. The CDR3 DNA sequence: TGTGCCAGCAGCCCCCGGGTCCTCAATCAGCCCCAGCATTTT. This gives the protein CASSPRVLNQPQHF.

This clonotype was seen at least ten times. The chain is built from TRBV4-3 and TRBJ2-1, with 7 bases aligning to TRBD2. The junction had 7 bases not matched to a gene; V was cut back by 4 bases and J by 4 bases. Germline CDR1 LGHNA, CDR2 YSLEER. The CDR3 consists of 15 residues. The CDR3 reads CASSLGGAGYNEQFF. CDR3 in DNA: TGCGCCAGCAGCCTGGGAGGGGCGGGGTACAATGAGCAGTTCTTC.

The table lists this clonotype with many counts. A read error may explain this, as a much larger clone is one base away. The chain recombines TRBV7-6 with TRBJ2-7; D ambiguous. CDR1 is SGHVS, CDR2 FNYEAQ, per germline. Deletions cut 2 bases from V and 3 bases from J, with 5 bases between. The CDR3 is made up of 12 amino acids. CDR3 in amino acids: CASSLFGYEQYF. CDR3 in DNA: TGTGCCAGCAGCTTATTTGGCTACGAGCAGTACTTC.

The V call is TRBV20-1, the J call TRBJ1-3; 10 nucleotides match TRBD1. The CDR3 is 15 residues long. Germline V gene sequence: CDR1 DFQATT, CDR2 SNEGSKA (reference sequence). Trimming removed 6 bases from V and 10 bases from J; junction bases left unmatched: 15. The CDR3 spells CSAANPGQGLSTIYF. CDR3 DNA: TGCAGTGCAGCAAATCCGGGACAGGGGTTATCGACCATATATTTT.

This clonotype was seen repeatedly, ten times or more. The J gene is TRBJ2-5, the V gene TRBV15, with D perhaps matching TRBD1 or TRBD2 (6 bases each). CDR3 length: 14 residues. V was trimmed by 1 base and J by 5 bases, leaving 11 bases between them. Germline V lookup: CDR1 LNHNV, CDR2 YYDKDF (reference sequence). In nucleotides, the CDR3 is TGTGCCACCAGCAGAGGTGGGGGGCCCGAGACCCAGTACTTC. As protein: CATSRGGGPETQYF.

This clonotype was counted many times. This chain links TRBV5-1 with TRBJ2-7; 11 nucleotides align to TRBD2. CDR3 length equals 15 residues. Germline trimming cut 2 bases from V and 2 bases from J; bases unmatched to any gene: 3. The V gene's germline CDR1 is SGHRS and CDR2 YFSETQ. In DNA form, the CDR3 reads TGCGCCAGCAGCTTTCGACTAGCGGGAACCTACGAGCAGTACTTC. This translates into CASSFRLAGTYEQYF.